The clone carrying this T cell receptor (beta chain) was found a few times. TCR beta CDR3 region amplification was performed from RNA transcripts. A set of HTBI primers served as the primers for a first-round RT-PCR of the TCR CDR3. TCRdb re-called the multiplex PCR reads through MiXCR, storing one row per CDR3 protein. The data contain hundreds of thousands of distinct CDR3 sequences, 14% to 15% of them singletons. The data are from a study of T cells in Graves' hyperthyroidism and ophthalmopathy. Study at large: Initial diagnosis, before any treatment, was when peripheral blood was collected.

The CDR3 spans 14 residues. The V gene's germline CDR1 is MDHEN and CDR2 SYDVKM. V was cut by 2 bases and J by 0 bases, with 7 bases left in between. Subjects with ophthalmopathy showed a Clinical Activity Score no lower than 3, a NOSPECS grade no lower than 4, and a duration shorter than 3 months. The sample taken for sequencing was blood. The chain has TRBV28 and TRBJ1-2; D is unclear. The TCR was taken from a woman between 35 and 50 years old with Graves' ophthalmopathy. CDR3 amino acids: CASSLSQSNYGYTF. In DNA, the CDR3 is TGTGCCAGCAGTTTAAGTCAGTCTAACTATGGCTACACCTTC.